This TCR beta chain is drawn from a study of technical replicates of blood from several donors. The table came from immunoSEQ multiplex PCR; TCRdb's copy has only in-frame clones and leaves some out. The sample consists of almost 90,000 clones, more than 85% of them appearing once. Trimming pared 0 bases from V and 2 bases from J, leaving 5 bases between. CDR1 is SGHTA and CDR2 is FQGTGA in the germline V gene. The CDR3 has 13 amino acids. The J gene is TRBJ2-7, the V gene TRBV7-3, with unresolved D. The TCR originated in a human donor in good health. Sequenced: T cells isolated from PBMCs. This CDR3 reads CASSLTEAYEQYF. The CDR3, as DNA: TGTGCCAGCAGCTTAACCGAGGCCTACGAGCAGTACTTC.